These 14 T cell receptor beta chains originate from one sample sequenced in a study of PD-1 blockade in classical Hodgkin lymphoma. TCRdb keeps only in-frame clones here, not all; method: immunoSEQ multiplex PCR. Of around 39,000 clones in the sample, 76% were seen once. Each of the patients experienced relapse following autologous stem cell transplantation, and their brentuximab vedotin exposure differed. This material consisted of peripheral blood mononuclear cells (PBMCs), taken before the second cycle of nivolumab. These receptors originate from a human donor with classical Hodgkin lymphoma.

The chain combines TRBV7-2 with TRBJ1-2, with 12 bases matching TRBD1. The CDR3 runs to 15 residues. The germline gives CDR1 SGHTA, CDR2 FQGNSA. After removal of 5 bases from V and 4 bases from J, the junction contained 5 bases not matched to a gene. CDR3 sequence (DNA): TGTGCCAGCAGCCCGGGACAGGGGGCTGGCTATGGCTACACCTTC. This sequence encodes CASSPGQGAGYGYTF.

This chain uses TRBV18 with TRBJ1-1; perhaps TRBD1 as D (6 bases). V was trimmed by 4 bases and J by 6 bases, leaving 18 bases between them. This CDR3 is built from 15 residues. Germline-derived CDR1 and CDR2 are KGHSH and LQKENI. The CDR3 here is CASSLGGGGLAEAFF. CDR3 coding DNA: TGTGCCAGCTCACTGGGAGGGGGAGGATTGGCTGAAGCTTTCTTT.

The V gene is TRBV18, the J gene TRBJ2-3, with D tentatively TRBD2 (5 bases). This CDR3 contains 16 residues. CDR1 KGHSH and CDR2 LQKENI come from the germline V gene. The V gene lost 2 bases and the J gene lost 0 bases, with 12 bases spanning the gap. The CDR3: CASSPRLGESTDTQYF. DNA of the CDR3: TGTGCCAGCTCACCAAGACTTGGGGAGAGCACAGATACGCAGTATTTT.

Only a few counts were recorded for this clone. CDR3 bases: TGTGCCAGCAGTCTTGACAGGGGAATGGCTGAAGCTTTCTTT. The encoded protein is CASSLDRGMAEAFF. V and J are TRBV2 and TRBJ1-1; 8 bases agree with TRBD1. Losses at the gene ends were 5 bases for V and 6 bases for J; bases not matched to a gene: 8. CDR1 is SNHLY and CDR2 is FYNNEI in the germline V gene. The CDR3 covers 14 residues.

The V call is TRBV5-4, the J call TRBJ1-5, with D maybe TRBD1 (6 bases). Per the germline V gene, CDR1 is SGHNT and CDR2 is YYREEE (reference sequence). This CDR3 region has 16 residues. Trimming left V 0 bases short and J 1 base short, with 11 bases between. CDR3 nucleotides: TGTGCCAGCAGCTTGGGGGGGCTGGGAAGCAATCAGCCCCAGCATTTT. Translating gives CASSLGGLGSNQPQHF.

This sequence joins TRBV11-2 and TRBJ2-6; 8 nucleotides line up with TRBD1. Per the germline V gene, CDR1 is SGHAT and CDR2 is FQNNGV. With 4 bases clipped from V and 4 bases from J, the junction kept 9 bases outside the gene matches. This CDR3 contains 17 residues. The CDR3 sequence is CASSSDRDFSGANVLTF. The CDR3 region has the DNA TGTGCCAGCAGCTCGGACAGGGATTTCTCCGGGGCCAACGTCCTGACTTTC.

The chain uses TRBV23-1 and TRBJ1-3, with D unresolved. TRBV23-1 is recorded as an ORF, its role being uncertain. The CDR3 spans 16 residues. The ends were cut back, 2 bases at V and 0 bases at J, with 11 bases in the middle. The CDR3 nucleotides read TGCGCCAGCAGTCAACCCCCCCGGAGCTCTGGAAACACCATATATTTT. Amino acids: CASSQPPRSSGNTIYF.

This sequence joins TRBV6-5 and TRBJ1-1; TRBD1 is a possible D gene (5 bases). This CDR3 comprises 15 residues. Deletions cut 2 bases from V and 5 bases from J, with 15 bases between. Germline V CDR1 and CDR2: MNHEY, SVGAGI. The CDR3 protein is CASSYTRPGETEAFF. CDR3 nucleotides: TGTGCCAGCAGTTACACCCGTCCGGGGGAAACTGAAGCTTTCTTT.

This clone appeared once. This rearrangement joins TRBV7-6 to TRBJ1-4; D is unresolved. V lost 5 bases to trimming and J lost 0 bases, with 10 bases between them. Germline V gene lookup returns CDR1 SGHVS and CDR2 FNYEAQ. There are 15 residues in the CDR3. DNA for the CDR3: TGTGCCAGCAGCCTGGGAGCCTCAACTAATGAAAAACTGTTTTTT. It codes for CASSLGASTNEKLFF. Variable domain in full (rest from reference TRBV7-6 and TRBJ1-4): GAGVSQSPRYKVTKRGQDVALRCDPISGHVSLYWYRQALGQGPEFLTYFNYEAQQDKSGLPNDRFSAERPEGSISTLTIQRTEQRDSAMYRCASSLGASTNEKLFFGSGTQLSVL.

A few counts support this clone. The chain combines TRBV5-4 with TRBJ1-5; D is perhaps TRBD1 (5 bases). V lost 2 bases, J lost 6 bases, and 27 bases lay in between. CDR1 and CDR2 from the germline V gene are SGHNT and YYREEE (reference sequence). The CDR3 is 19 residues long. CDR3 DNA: TGTGCCAGCAGCTTCCGATCGACAGCCATAGGACCCTCAAGTCAGCCCCAGCATTTT. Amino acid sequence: CASSFRSTAIGPSSQPQHF. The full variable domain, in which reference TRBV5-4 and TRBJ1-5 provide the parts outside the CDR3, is ETGVTQSPTHLIKTRGQQVTLRCSSQSGHNTVSWYQQALGQGPQFIFQYYREEENGRGNFPPRFSGLQFPNYSSELNVNALELDDSALYLCASSFRSTAIGPSSQPQHFGDGTRLSIL.

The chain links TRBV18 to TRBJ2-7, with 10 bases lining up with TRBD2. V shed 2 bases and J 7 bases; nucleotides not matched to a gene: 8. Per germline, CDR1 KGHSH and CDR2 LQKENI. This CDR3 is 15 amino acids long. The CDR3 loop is CASSPGLAGAEEQYF. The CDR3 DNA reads TGTGCCAGCTCACCAGGGCTAGCGGGGGCAGAAGAGCAGTACTTC.

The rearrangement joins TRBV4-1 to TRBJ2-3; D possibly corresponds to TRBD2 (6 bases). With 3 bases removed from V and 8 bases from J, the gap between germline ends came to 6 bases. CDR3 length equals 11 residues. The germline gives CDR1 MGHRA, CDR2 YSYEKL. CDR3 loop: CASSQGGTQYF. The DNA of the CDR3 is TGCGCCAGCAGCCAGGGGGGTACGCAGTATTTT.

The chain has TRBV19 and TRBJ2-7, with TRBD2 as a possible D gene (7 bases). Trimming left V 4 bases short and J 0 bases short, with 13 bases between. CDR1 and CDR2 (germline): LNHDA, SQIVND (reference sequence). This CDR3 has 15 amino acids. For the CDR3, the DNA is TGTGCCAGTAGTAGCGGGGGCCGTCCCTCCTACGAGCAGTACTTC. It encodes CASSSGGRPSYEQYF.

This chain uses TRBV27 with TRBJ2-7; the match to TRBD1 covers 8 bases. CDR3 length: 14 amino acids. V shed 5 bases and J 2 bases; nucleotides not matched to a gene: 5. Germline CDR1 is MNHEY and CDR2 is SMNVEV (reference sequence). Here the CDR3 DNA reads TGTGCCAGCAGTCCCTGGGACAGGCCCTACGAGCAGTACTTC. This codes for CASSPWDRPYEQYF.